The T cell receptor (beta chain) described here comes from a study of blood T cell repertoires in COVID-19. Deletions cut 3 bases from V and 2 bases from J, with 12 bases between. This CDR3 has 15 amino acids. Germline V CDR1 and CDR2: MNHEY, SMNVEV (reference sequence). In the authors' methods: Reference gene primer amplification yielded estimated nucleated cell counts. Assay used: immunoSEQ multiplex PCR; TCRdb lists only in-frame clones, some missing. The V and J calls and the clone size are those of that table, but D and trimming were determined from the DNA. The sample records about 200,000 clones, less than 85% being singletons.

Sequences were obtained from PBMCs or T cells enriched from blood (not recorded which). The chain employs TRBV27 and TRBJ2-3; a possible D gene is TRBD2 (6 bases). The receptor was isolated from a woman aged 55-69 years with acute COVID-19. CDR3 in DNA: TGTGCCAGCAGTTTTGGGGGAGGACACACAGATACGCAGTATTTT. This encodes CASSFGGGHTDTQYF.